This T cell receptor beta chain was profiled in a study of cytomegalovirus exposure and HLA in healthy donors (dated by TCRdb to about 2017). With respect to the entire study: An earlier analysis of a few hundred of the donors reported about 260 Gb of sequence data and 95 million to 140 million unique TCR beta sequences obtained from roughly 180 million T cells. An early release covering 500 to 750 HLA-typed donors comprised about 320 gigabases of sequencing data and 85 million or so unique TCR sequences. Among the approximately 400 genotyped donors, around 81% belonged to the genetic ancestry cluster associated with self-reported Caucasian donors. The study was designed to test whether signatures of past pathogen exposure could be identified by cataloging public T cell receptors. Using immunosequencing, the study profiled T cell repertoires from about 650 subjects and related those repertoires to cytomegalovirus serostatus. A separate validation cohort of over a hundred different subjects was used in addition to the roughly 670-subject first cohort. The study combined high-throughput TCR immunosequencing, statistical association of individual TCRs with disease status, and machine learning to predict cytomegalovirus infection status. To study patterns of TCR occurrence, a later analysis re-analyzed previously published TCR beta repertoires from under 750 donors and added high-resolution HLA genotyping. The later analysis used no new phenotypic data to find candidate immune exposures, relying instead on TCR beta sequences and their occurrence across donors. To decide whether each TCR beta V gene segment behaved as functional or pseudogenic, an earlier analysis of approximately 620 of the donors relied on high-throughput TCR beta sequencing. Donor age, sex, ethnicity and CMV serostatus were collected together with the repertoire data. A later genetic analysis took genome-wide SNP genotypes for about 65% of the 666 donors and used that subset as a discovery cohort. Every repertoire in the discovery cohort had been generated on one and the same sequencing platform. HLA typing covered class I and class II loci at four-digit resolution. The number of donors typed differed by locus, with 629-630 for A, B, C, DRB1 and DQB1, approximately 500 for DQA1, over 600 for DPA1, and under 490 for DPB1. About 5 DR-DQ haplotypes were handled as single units for association and clustering, since linkage in the cohort was strong. On average, roughly 240,000 unique TCR beta nucleotide sequences were sequenced per donor among some 420 genotyped donors of the cohort, with roughly 18% of those sequences being non-productive. The study at large found these results: Correlated functional status among segregating V segments might be attributable to linkage disequilibrium, but an unknown experimental factor could not be ruled out. The presence/absence analyses assumed that sequencing depth was roughly uniform across donors, and that assumption may not be true. Broadly in line with IMGT annotations, most TCR beta V segments showed up in productive rearrangements about 90% or about 30% of the time in an earlier analysis of roughly 590 of the donors. Compared with equally common non-associated chains, HLA-associated TCR beta chains in a later analysis were more clonally expanded and had lower generation probabilities. Most TCR sequences were seen in very few donors, while some public TCRs were found in many individuals. A further reported finding was that TCR beta sequences accurately predicted the HLA-A and HLA-B alleles for most subjects in the first cohort. The classifier was reported to diagnose cytomegalovirus status with high specificity and sensitivity in both the original and validation cohorts. Three of the identified cytomegalovirus-associated TCR beta chains were confirmed in vitro to be specific for cytomegalovirus antigens. In a later analysis, most CMV-associated TCR beta chains were found to appear HLA-restricted, with HLA associations seemingly driven largely by CMV exposure. It was suggested by the authors that the approach could potentially be generalized to other disease states and immunological phenotypes. At a false discovery rate of 0.05, a later analysis linked under 20,000 TCR beta sequences to specific HLA alleles. Some IMGT-functional V segments, including TRBV6-2 and TRBV6-3, could not be distinguished by the 87-base-pair reads and were therefore excluded. In the study, 150 to 200 TCR beta chains were listed as associated with cytomegalovirus. Several of the top co-occurrence clusters appeared to be linked to parvovirus B19, influenza, CMV and Epstein-Barr virus, according to a later analysis. Because HLA typing was unavailable for some donors at each locus, only the typed subset was used in association tests. A later genetic analysis associated a missense DCLRE1C variant with V-gene and J-gene trimming of TCR beta chains, and an independent cohort replicated the association. Seventeen rarely observed V segments, including chromosome 9 orphons, were excluded from the earlier analysis of about 610 of the donors because counts were too low. Strong co-occurrence of HLA alleles, especially DR and DQ, made assigning TCR associations to individual alleles difficult. A cluster of highly shared sequence variants was judged likely to be a technical artifact of the sequencing pipeline. According to a later genetic analysis, donors in an Asian-associated ancestry cluster had fewer N-insertions in productive TCRs than the roughly 670-donor mean. CMV serostatus was the only immune exposure information available for the cohort. In a later analysis, TCR association rates were found to vary across HLA loci, with the most associated TCRs seen for DRB1 alleles and the fewest for HLA-C alleles. This cohort had only TCR beta chains sequenced, and the lack of alpha or paired-chain data limited which features could be detected.

The cysteine opens and the phenylalanine closes a CDR3 of 16 amino acids. Only the CDR3 region is kept as DNA, spanning 48 bases read in frame from base 1. Looking up the germline V gene (reference sequence) yields CDR1 LNHNV and CDR2 YYDKDF. Unmatched junction bases come to 8, with V trimmed by 3 bases and J by 3 bases. Library construction relied on the immunoSEQ multiplex PCR assay. A mixture of 60 forward primers for TCR Vbeta segments and 13 reverse primers for TCR Jbeta segments was used in the multiplex PCR. The CDR3 region of rearranged TCR beta genes was amplified from genomic DNA by a multiplex PCR assay. On the Illumina HiSeq System, the amplified TCR beta libraries were sequenced as 87-base-pair reads. Per the authors' processing: In a later analysis, tens of millions of unique TCR beta chains were counted across the 650 to 750 repertoires, and around 11 million of these chains were shared by at least two donors. To remove PCR and sequencing errors, raw reads were error-corrected and collapsed into unique sequences using a nearest-neighbor algorithm that merged closely related sequences. To assign V, D and J gene segments, CDR3 sequences were aligned to IMGT reference sequences. Each retained sequence needed at least a six-nucleotide match to both a V gene segment and a J gene segment. Rearrangements were called productive when the CDR3 lacked stop codons and stayed in frame with V and J; all others were non-productive. CDR3 was defined by IMGT convention, running from the second conserved V-encoded cysteine to the conserved J-encoded phenylalanine. The earlier analysis of about 530 of the donors excluded any sequence lacking an unambiguous match to a single V gene segment. An earlier analysis of 587 of the donors classified V segments as functional when productive rearrangements were above 56.7% and as segregating when the standard deviation between donors was above 5%. To diagnose cytomegalovirus status from the catalog of TCR beta chain sequences, a statistical classification framework was built. In a later analysis, V and J genes were assigned by comparing TCR nucleotide sequences against IMGT/GENE-DB human TR gene sequences. The TCRdist pipeline was used in a later analysis to assign CDR3 sequences and most-parsimonious VDJ recombination scenarios. In a later analysis, each TCR beta chain was defined by its CDR3 amino acid sequence together with its V-gene family, and reads without a unique V-gene family were excluded. As a way to deal with suspected cross-contamination and a sequencing artifact, a later analysis dropped approximately 590 nucleotide sequences that were highly shared and had low generation probability. A later analysis calculated a clonal expansion index for each public chain from normalized within-repertoire ranks of inferred template counts. A later analysis computed generation probabilities with a VDJ recombination model fitted to out-of-frame rearrangements, and checked the results against IGoR. In a later analysis, TCR-TCR, TCR-HLA and TCR-CMV co-occurrence was scored with hypergeometric tests, and a repertoire-size bias correction was applied to TCR pairs. False discovery rates were estimated in a later analysis by permuting HLA or CMV assignments 20 times. In a later analysis, co-occurring TCRs were grouped using DBSCAN, and TCRdist sequence similarity was added for clustering within HLA-allele-positive subsets. Repertoires with fewer than 30,000 or more than 120,000 public chains were left out of co-occurrence clustering, as were five repertoires with anomalous nucleotide sharing. TCRdb retrieved this table from immuneACCESS and kept in-frame rearrangements only. Not all clones are present; in checked studies, unresolved V genes account for under half, and no reason is known for the remainder. The V and J calls and clone size come from that table; D and trimming were worked out from the DNA. This sample's records show about 130,000 clones. More than 1.5% of the sample is in the top ten clones.

With regard to this clone: There is no known antigen for this receptor.

In total, roughly 710 healthy bone marrow donors made up the cohort. Cohort members were all nominally healthy when sampled, although unrecorded immune exposures were likely present. The donor tested CMV seropositive, placing the donor among the 250 to 350 seropositive members of the cohort. A peripheral blood sample was collected from each donor, and TCR beta sequencing was performed on peripheral blood mononuclear cells. Genomic DNA extraction from the blood cell samples was performed with the Qiagen DNeasy Blood Extraction Kit. The specimen was PBMCs. The chain is encoded by TRBV15 joined to TRBJ1-5, with TRBD1 matching 7 junction bases. The clonotype comes from a middle-aged woman in good health and CMV-seropositive. The DNA sequence reads TGTGCCACCAGCAGTTGGTCAGGGGGTCACAATCAGCCCCAGCATTTT. The translation is CATSSWSGGHNQPQHF.